This TCR beta chain is drawn from a study of CD8 T cells in ankylosing spondylitis. Findings and caveats of the study: For ankylosing spondylitis blood, a TCR beta motif of about 8 highly homologous variants appeared characteristic.

On this clonotype itself: Its antigen is still unknown.

A single record per CDR3 protein comes from TCRdb applying MiXCR to the 5' RACE reads. The sample lists some 800,000 distinct CDR3 sequences, around 11% occurring once. This CDR3 comprises 16 residues. The germline gives CDR1 LGHNA, CDR2 YSLEER. V was shortened by 4 bases and J by 4 bases, with 19 bases between the two germline ends. This TCR was recovered from a male donor with ankylosing spondylitis. This chain links TRBV4-3 with TRBJ1-1; tentative D call: TRBD1 (5 bases). Sequenced material: blood, either unsorted or a sorted T cell fraction (not recorded which). The CDR3 loop reads CASSLGVGSVVTEAFF. In DNA, the CDR3 is TGCGCCAGCAGCCTAGGGGTGGGATCGGTGGTCACTGAAGCTTTCTTT.